The 18 T cell receptor beta chains below all came from one sample that was sequenced in a study of cytomegalovirus exposure and HLA in healthy donors. The PCR made use of 60 Vbeta and 13 Jbeta primers. Produced via immunoSEQ multiplex PCR; TCRdb's table is partial and in-frame only. The repertoire holds about 140,000 clones, 60% to 80% seen once, with 4.2% in the top ten. Sequenced: PBMCs. The source is a man aged 50 to 60 in good health and CMV-seropositive.

This sequence joins TRBV11-3 and TRBJ2-7; 11 bases line up with TRBD2. The CDR3 loop spans 15 amino acids. From germline, CDR1 is SGHNT and CDR2 YENEEA. The V gene end was trimmed by 5 bases and the J gene end by 4 bases; junction bases not matched to a gene: 7. The CDR3 sequence is CASSNLAGGRYEQYF. In DNA, the CDR3 is TGTGCCAGCAGCAACCTAGCGGGAGGCAGGTACGAGCAGTACTTC.

The J gene is TRBJ2-3, the V gene TRBV7-9; no reliable D call. Germline CDR1 reads SEHNR; CDR2 reads FQNEAQ (reference sequence). Trimming took 2 bases from V and 0 from J, leaving 6 bases between them. The CDR3 extends over 14 amino acids. The CDR3 nucleotides are TGTGCCAGCAGCTTAACAGCTAGCACAGATACGCAGTATTTT. It yields the protein CASSLTASTDTQYF.

This chain links TRBV4-2 with TRBJ2-7; no definite D call. Germline lookup yields CDR1 LGHNA and CDR2 YNFKEQ. Trimming stripped 1 base from V and 0 bases from J, with 13 bases between. This CDR3 region has 16 residues. The CDR3 DNA reads as TGTGCCAGCAGCCAAGCCCTTAGCAGCAACTCCTACGAGCAGTACTTC. Translated: CASSQALSSNSYEQYF.

This clone has just one count. The chain couples TRBV5-4 to TRBJ2-3, with D perhaps matching TRBD2 (5 bases). V lost 6 bases and J lost 0, with 8 bases in between. The CDR3 runs to 13 residues. Germline V gene sequence: CDR1 SGHNT, CDR2 YYREEE (reference sequence). CDR3 protein: CASISGSTDTQYF. Written as DNA, the CDR3 is TGTGCCAGCATCTCGGGGAGCACAGATACGCAGTATTTT.

The rearrangement uses TRBV7-6 and TRBJ1-1; no firm D call. This CDR3 is built from 15 residues. V shed 2 bases and J shed 2 bases, with 12 bases lying between them. The germline V gene has CDR1 SGHVS and CDR2 FNYEAQ. The CDR3 is CASSLRGPLNTEAFF. In nucleotides, the CDR3 is TGTGCCAGCAGCTTACGGGGTCCGCTTAACACTGAAGCTTTCTTT.

The chain combines TRBV7-2 with TRBJ2-2; D gene uncertain. The germline CDR1 and CDR2 sequences are SGHTA and FQGNSA. Trimming left V 4 bases short and J 3 bases short, with 3 bases between. The CDR3 spans 12 residues. In DNA, the CDR3 is TGTGCCAGCAGCTCGGACACCGGGGAGCTGTTTTTT. This codes for CASSSDTGELFF.

The V call is TRBV27, the J call TRBJ2-7, with D tentatively TRBD1 (5 bases). Germline assignment: CDR1 MNHEY and CDR2 SMNVEV (reference sequence). Trimming shortened V by 3 bases and J by 2 bases, and 8 bases separated the two germline ends. The CDR3 covers 13 residues. CDR3 sequence: CASSLTATYEQYF. CDR3 bases: TGTGCCAGCAGTTTGACAGCCACCTACGAGCAGTACTTC.

This rearrangement joins TRBV7-9 to TRBJ1-1; TRBD1 agrees at 9 bases. Germline V gene sequence: CDR1 SEHNR, CDR2 FQNEAQ (reference sequence). The CDR3 contains 14 residues. Trimming at V came to 4 bases and at J to 7 bases, leaving 7 bases not matched to a gene. As DNA, the CDR3 is TGTGCCAGCAGCTCGTTGACAGGGGGAGGTGAAGCTTTCTTT. Translation gives CASSSLTGGGEAFF. The full variable domain, in which reference TRBV7-9 and TRBJ1-1 provide the parts outside the CDR3, is DTGVSQNPRHKITKRGQNVTFRCDPISEHNRLYWYRQTLGQGPEFLTYFQNEAQLEKSRLLSDRFSAERPKGSFSTLEIQRTEQGDSAMYLCASSSLTGGGEAFFGQGTRLTVV.

The chain carries TRBV2 and TRBJ2-5; maybe TRBD2 (5 bases). Germline values: CDR1 SNHLY, CDR2 FYNNEI. V lost 2 bases, J lost 7 bases, and 14 bases lay in between. This CDR3 is built from 14 residues. The CDR3 sequence: CASSERTFAGTQYF. The CDR3 bases are TGTGCCAGCAGTGAACGGACTTTCGCTGGGACCCAGTACTTC. Full variable domain (remainder filled in from reference TRBV2 and TRBJ2-5): EPEVTQTPSHQVTQMGQEVILRCVPISNHLYFYWYRQILGQKVEFLVSFYNNEISEKSEIFDDQFSVERPDGSNFTLKIRSTKLEDSAMYFCASSERTFAGTQYFGPGTRLLVL.

This chain joins TRBV5-1 and TRBJ2-7, with a tentative D call TRBD2 (6 bases). Germline V lookup: CDR1 SGHRS, CDR2 YFSETQ. CDR3 size: 14 residues. V lost 4 bases, J lost 3 bases, and 14 bases lay in between. CDR3 protein: CASSGGPGDYEQYF. CDR3 DNA: TGCGCCAGCAGCGGGGGACCGGGGGACTACGAGCAGTACTTC.

The gene calls are TRBV19 and TRBJ1-2; D may be TRBD1 (6 bases). With 3 bases removed from V and 2 bases from J, the gap between germline ends came to 13 bases. This CDR3 is built from 15 residues. Germline V gives CDR1 LNHDA, CDR2 SQIVND (reference sequence). CDR3 region: CASSISGAVNYGYTF. CDR3 DNA sequence: TGTGCCAGTAGTATCTCAGGGGCGGTGAACTATGGCTACACCTTC.

This clone was counted a few times. The chain recombines TRBV9 with TRBJ2-2; the match to TRBD2 covers 14 bases. V lost 3 bases, J lost 5 bases, and 6 bases stayed unmatched. The CDR3 length is 17 residues. The germline CDR1 and CDR2 sequences are SGDLS and YYNGEE. CDR3 sequence: CASSATSGGAWTGELFF. Here the CDR3 DNA reads TGTGCCAGCAGCGCGACTAGCGGGGGGGCTTGGACCGGGGAGCTGTTTTTT.

The chain is built from TRBV2 and TRBJ1-1; no clear D gene. CDR1 and CDR2 from the germline V gene are SNHLY and FYNNEI. V lost 4 bases and J lost 7, with 7 bases in between. The CDR3 runs to 11 residues. As DNA, the CDR3 is TGTGCCAGCAGTGTTGGAGGTGAAGCTTTCTTT. Translated, it gives CASSVGGEAFF.

V gene TRBV13 combines with J gene TRBJ2-1, with D unclear. CDR1 is PRHDT, CDR2 FYEKMQ, per germline (reference sequence). The CDR3 is made up of 15 amino acids. V lost 3 bases, J lost 3 bases, and 12 bases lay in between. Here the CDR3 DNA reads TGTGCCAGCAGCTTCATTAGCCTTGACTACAATGAGCAGTTCTTC. Translating it yields CASSFISLDYNEQFF.

The chain couples TRBV7-2 to TRBJ1-1; D gene uncertain. The germline gives CDR1 SGHTA, CDR2 FQGNSA. The CDR3 is 14 residues long. Trimming cost V 4 bases and J 5 bases, with 14 bases left between them. CDR3 protein: CASSSVSSKTEAFF. The CDR3 region has the DNA TGTGCCAGCAGCTCGGTTTCCTCCAAGACTGAAGCTTTCTTT.

This clone occurred a few times. The chain is built from TRBV5-1 and TRBJ1-2; possibly TRBD1 for D (6 bases). The CDR3 extends over 16 amino acids. Trimming left V 4 bases short and J 1 base short, with 17 bases between. Germline V gene data show CDR1 as SGHRS and CDR2 as YFSETQ. CDR3 in amino acids: CASSLKQGGDNYGYTF. The CDR3 nucleotides read TGCGCCAGCAGCCTGAAACAGGGCGGAGATAACTATGGCTACACCTTC.

This clone has just a few counts. This chain joins TRBV19 and TRBJ1-1; D unclear. The CDR3 sequence is 15 residues long. Germline assignment: CDR1 LNHDA and CDR2 SQIVND (reference sequence). The V gene lost 3 bases and the J gene lost 4 bases, with 15 bases spanning the gap. CDR3 DNA sequence: TGTGCCAGTAGTATGAGAGGGAGCAGGAGCACTGAAGCTTTCTTT. It codes for CASSMRGSRSTEAFF. The full variable domain, its missing parts supplied by reference TRBV19 and TRBJ1-1, is DGGITQSPKYLFRKEGQNVTLSCEQNLNHDAMYWYRQDPGQGLRLIYYSQIVNDFQKGDIAEGYSVSREKKESFPLTVTSAQKNPTAFYLCASSMRGSRSTEAFFGQGTRLTVV.

The rearrangement links TRBV4-1 to TRBJ1-6; no firm D call. CDR1 is MGHRA and CDR2 is YSYEKL in the germline V gene. The V end lost 1 base, the J end lost 9 bases, and 13 bases lay between the germline ends. The CDR3 spans 15 residues. CDR3 region: CASSQGLTGGSPLHF. CDR3 DNA sequence: TGCGCCAGCAGCCAAGGTCTTACCGGAGGTTCACCCCTCCACTTT.